This T cell receptor beta chain was sequenced during a study of response to subunit inactivated influenza vaccine. TCRdb reprocessed the RT-PCR reads with MiXCR, giving one entry per CDR3 protein. The table shows some 480,000 distinct CDR3 sequences, with over 9.5% occurring only once. Turning to this clonotype: No antigen is known for it.

Trimming removed 0 bases from V and 1 base from J, with 10 bases in between. Germline V gene sequence: CDR1 LGHNA, CDR2 YNFKEQ. The length of the CDR3 is 15 residues. Broader study findings: Authors suggested that a seasonal influenza vaccination recruits few new T cells each time.

Material: PBMCs from blood, obtained 45 days after vaccination. This chain uses TRBV4-2 with TRBJ2-7; unclear D gene. This clonotype was sampled from a middle-aged man who received an inactivated influenza vaccine. CDR3 in amino acids: CASSQDEIGSYEQYF. CDR3 coding DNA: TGTGCCAGCAGCCAAGATGAAATAGGGTCCTACGAGCAGTACTTC.